The 27 T cell receptor beta chains below all came from one sample that was sequenced in a study of cytomegalovirus exposure and HLA in healthy donors. With 60 Vbeta and 13 Jbeta primers, the PCR was carried out. Measured with immunoSEQ multiplex PCR; TCRdb has only the in-frame clones, and not every one. The sample consists of 95,000 to 150,000 clones, roughly three fifths of them appearing once. Sequencing input: PBMCs. These TCRs come from a man younger than 35 in good health and CMV-seronegative.

The chain carries TRBV20-1 and TRBJ1-2; D call uncertain. The V gene's germline CDR1 is DFQATT and CDR2 SNEGSKA (reference sequence). Trimming cost V 3 bases and J 8 bases, with 10 bases left between them. The length of the CDR3 is 11 residues. For the CDR3, the DNA is TGCAGTGCTAGTCGGGAAGGCGGCTACACCTTC. As protein: CSASREGGYTF.

J is TRBJ2-5 and V is TRBV9; possibly TRBD2 for D (7 bases). Trimming removed 4 bases at V and 5 bases at J, with 21 bases between. Germline loops: CDR1 SGDLS, CDR2 YYNGEE. The CDR3 runs 16 residues. CDR3 residues: CASSLRGGGLVETQYF. DNA of the CDR3: TGTGCCAGCAGCTTGAGAGGGGGGGGGCTGGTCGAGACCCAGTACTTC.

This chain uses TRBV19 with TRBJ2-2; the match to TRBD1 covers 8 bases. J was trimmed by 4 bases and V by 7 bases; bases with no gene match: 5. The V gene's germline CDR1 is LNHDA and CDR2 SQIVND (reference sequence). The length of the CDR3 is 14 residues. The CDR3 reads CASTNRGSTGELFF. As DNA, the CDR3 is TGTGCCAGTACCAACAGGGGGAGCACCGGGGAGCTGTTTTTT.

V usage is TRBV2 and J usage is TRBJ2-7; possible D gene TRBD2, 5 bases. This CDR3 spans 14 amino acids. Per germline, CDR1 SNHLY and CDR2 FYNNEI. Trimming removed 5 bases at V and 1 base at J, with 12 bases between. The CDR3 coding sequence is TGTGCCAGCAGTCCGCGGGTAGAGTCCTACGAGCAGTACTTC. It is translated as CASSPRVESYEQYF. Full variable domain (remainder filled in from reference TRBV2 and TRBJ2-7): EPEVTQTPSHQVTQMGQEVILRCVPISNHLYFYWYRQILGQKVEFLVSFYNNEISEKSEIFDDQFSVERPDGSNFTLKIRSTKLEDSAMYFCASSPRVESYEQYFGPGTRLTVT.

This clone appeared a single time. The rearrangement links TRBV2 to TRBJ1-1, with 7 bases that match TRBD1. The CDR3 is 15 residues long. Losses at the gene ends were 8 bases for V and 0 bases for J; bases not matched to a gene: 9. Germline V CDR1 and CDR2: SNHLY, FYNNEI. The CDR3 loop reads CASVGDRLMNTEAFF. As DNA, the CDR3 is TGTGCCAGCGTTGGGGACAGACTGATGAACACTGAAGCTTTCTTT.

The V call is TRBV6-1, the J call TRBJ1-1; D ambiguous. Trimming pared 4 bases from V and 7 bases from J, leaving 7 bases between. The CDR3 covers 11 residues. From germline, CDR1 is MNHNS and CDR2 SASEGT. CDR3 in amino acids: CASSGAYEAFF. The CDR3 region has the DNA TGTGCCAGCAGTGGGGCCTATGAAGCTTTCTTT.

The rearrangement links TRBV30 to TRBJ1-2; D ambiguous. CDR3 size: 13 residues. CDR1 is GTSNPN, CDR2 SVGIG, per germline (reference sequence). Trimming shortened V by 4 bases and J by 3 bases, and 12 bases separated the two germline ends. The CDR3 nucleotides are TGTGCCTGGACTCTAGTATGGGACTATGGCTACACCTTC. It yields the protein CAWTLVWDYGYTF.

The genes are TRBV6-5 and TRBJ1-3, with TRBD1 matching over 8 bases. V dropped 8 bases and J dropped 2; count of bases not matched to a gene: 5. There are 14 residues in the CDR3. Germline-derived CDR1 and CDR2 are MNHEY and SVGAGI. The CDR3 loop reads CASRTTGAGNTIYF. CDR3 coding DNA: TGTGCCAGCCGAACGACAGGGGCTGGAAACACCATATATTTT.

The chain links TRBV5-5 to TRBJ2-3; 9 nucleotides agree with TRBD2. The V gene's germline CDR1 is SGHKS and CDR2 YYEKEE (reference sequence). The length of the CDR3 is 15 residues. Germline trimming cut 3 bases from V and 4 bases from J; bases unmatched to any gene: 6. CDR3 protein: CASSSAGLAADTQYF. Written as DNA, the CDR3 is TGTGCCAGCAGCTCGGCGGGACTAGCTGCAGATACGCAGTATTTT.

In its sample, this clone was seen a few times. V usage is TRBV11-1 and J usage is TRBJ2-5; no clear D. V was shortened by 1 base and J by 4 bases, with 4 bases between the two germline ends. The CDR3 consists of 12 residues. The germline CDR1 and CDR2 sequences are SGHAT and FQDESV (reference sequence). As DNA, the CDR3 is TGTGCCAGCAGCTTAGGGCCAGAGACCCAGTACTTC. Protein product: CASSLGPETQYF.

The CDR3 DNA follows: TGTGCCTGGGACGGCGGAGAGACCCAGTACTTC. Its translation is CAWDGGETQYF. The chain is built from TRBV30 and TRBJ2-5; D not resolved. Germline V CDR1 and CDR2: GTSNPN, SVGIG (reference sequence). The CDR3 contains 11 residues. Trimming stripped 5 bases from V and 4 bases from J, with 8 bases between.

This chain connects TRBV29-1 to TRBJ2-7, with D possibly matching TRBD2 (5 bases). The CDR3 loop spans 13 amino acids. V lost 4 bases to trimming and J lost 6 bases, with 16 bases between them. Germline CDR1 SQVTM, CDR2 ANQGSEA. CDR3 in DNA: TGCAGCGTTGCGGAGGTCCCCGCCCTCGAGCAGTACTTC. Amino acid sequence: CSVAEVPALEQYF.

This clone was detected a few times. V gene TRBV19 combines with J gene TRBJ2-6, with D maybe TRBD1 (7 bases). The CDR3 covers 15 residues. Trimming left V 10 bases short and J 2 bases short, with 15 bases between. Germline V gene data show CDR1 as LNHDA and CDR2 as SQIVND (reference sequence). CDR3 bases: TGTGCCACAGGGGGGAGTTTCCCTGGGGCCAACGTCCTGACTTTC. Its protein product is CATGGSFPGANVLTF.

The J gene is TRBJ2-1, the V gene TRBV2; 14 bases match TRBD2. The CDR3 has 21 amino acids. CDR1 is SNHLY, CDR2 FYNNEI, per germline. The ends lost 8 bases at V and 5 bases at J; junction bases unmatched: 23. CDR3 in amino acids: CASSDQPGTSGSMLEHNEQFF. In nucleotides, the CDR3 is TGTGCCAGCTCTGATCAACCAGGGACTAGCGGGAGTATGCTTGAGCACAATGAGCAGTTCTTC.

The CDR3 is CASSVVQNPSTDTQYF. The CDR3, as DNA: TGTGCCAGCAGCGTAGTCCAGAATCCTAGCACAGATACGCAGTATTTT. The rearrangement joins TRBV9 to TRBJ2-3, with D hard to call. CDR3 length: 16 amino acids. Germline CDR1 and CDR2: SGDLS and YYNGEE. Trimming took 0 bases from V and 0 from J, leaving 11 bases between them.

This chain joins TRBV19 and TRBJ1-2; no firm D call. Per germline, CDR1 LNHDA and CDR2 SQIVND (reference sequence). V lost 8 bases, J lost 4 bases, and 17 bases lay in between. This CDR3 spans 14 amino acids. CDR3 in amino acids: CASLRRGPLYGYTF. The CDR3 DNA reads TGTGCCAGTCTAAGAAGAGGGCCTCTCTATGGCTACACCTTC.

A note on this clone: An end of the junction differs from the germline gene, which may be a read error. The chain has TRBV7-9 and TRBJ2-7, with D perhaps matching TRBD2 (5 bases). This CDR3 spans 12 amino acids. The V gene's germline CDR1 is SEHNR and CDR2 FQNEAQ (reference sequence). The CDR3 protein is CSSSLEAGEQYF. As DNA, the CDR3 is TGTTCCAGCAGCTTAGAGGCGGGCGAGCAGTACTTC.

The J gene is TRBJ1-5, the V gene TRBV19, with D unclear. The CDR3 runs to 17 residues. Trimming cost V 6 bases and J 2 bases, with 20 bases left between them. CDR1 is LNHDA and CDR2 is SQIVND in the germline V gene (reference sequence). This CDR3 reads CASSSQAISSGNQPQHF. CDR3 bases: TGTGCCAGTAGCAGCCAGGCGATATCCAGTGGCAATCAGCCCCAGCATTTT.

The chain has TRBV5-8 and TRBJ2-2, with a possible D match to TRBD2 (5 bases). This CDR3 is 14 amino acids long. Germline values: CDR1 SGHTS, CDR2 YDEGEE. Trimming removed 4 bases from V and 7 bases from J, with 14 bases in between. CDR3 amino acids: CASSPLGPIGELFF. The CDR3 coding sequence is TGTGCCAGCAGCCCACTAGGGCCGATCGGGGAGCTGTTTTTT.

The chain carries TRBV5-6 and TRBJ2-1, with a possible D match to TRBD2 (5 bases). Germline V CDR1 and CDR2: SGHDT, YYEEEE. The length of the CDR3 is 15 residues. The V end lost 4 bases, the J end lost 0 bases, and 11 bases lay between the germline ends. The CDR3 here is CASSPSGLSYNEQFF. DNA of the CDR3: TGTGCCAGCAGCCCCAGCGGACTCTCCTACAATGAGCAGTTCTTC.

This clone has just one count. The junction and the germline gene differ at one end; a read error may be behind it. The chain uses TRBV4-2 and TRBJ2-1, with D possibly matching TRBD1 (7 bases). The CDR3 is 14 residues long. Germline V gene sequence: CDR1 LGHNA, CDR2 YNFKEQ. The CDR3 sequence: CAGSQGGREREQFF. The CDR3 DNA is TGTGCCGGCAGCCAAGGGGGCCGGGAGCGTGAGCAGTTCTTC.

The rearrangement links TRBV5-4 to TRBJ1-1; D not resolved. CDR1 and CDR2 from the germline V gene are SGHNT and YYREEE (reference sequence). The CDR3 is 13 residues long. V was trimmed by 1 base and J by 6 bases, leaving 10 bases between them. CDR3 protein: CASSLFLGAEAFF. The CDR3 coding sequence is TGTGCCAGCAGCTTGTTCTTGGGCGCTGAAGCTTTCTTT.

Written as DNA, the CDR3 is TGTGCCAGCAGTTTAACCGGGACAGGGAACACCGGGGAGCTGTTTTTT. Amino acids: CASSLTGTGNTGELFF. V and J are TRBV6-5 and TRBJ2-2; 8 bases fit TRBD1. CDR1 is MNHEY, CDR2 SVGAGI, per germline. With 4 bases clipped from V and 1 base from J, the junction kept 5 bases outside the gene matches. The CDR3 runs to 16 residues.

This CDR3 is CASSPPGTGNEQFF. CDR3 DNA: TGTGCCAGCAGTCCACCCGGGACAGGGAATGAGCAGTTCTTC. J is TRBJ2-1 and V is TRBV27; 9 positions agree with TRBD1. CDR1 is MNHEY and CDR2 is SMNVEV in the germline V gene (reference sequence). V lost 5 bases and J lost 7; bases outside the gene matches: 6. The CDR3 contains 14 residues.

In its sample, this clone was seen a few times. The chain uses TRBV5-5 and TRBJ1-4; 7 positions agree with TRBD1. CDR3 length equals 14 residues. J was trimmed by 7 bases and V by 4 bases; bases with no gene match: 7. The germline CDR1 and CDR2 sequences are SGHKS and YYEKEE (reference sequence). For the CDR3, the DNA is TGTGCCAGCAGCCGGACAGGTCTCGGTGAAAAACTGTTTTTT. Protein product: CASSRTGLGEKLFF. Based on the CDR3 plus reference TRBV5-5 and TRBJ1-4, the full variable domain is DAGVTQSPTHLIKTRGQQVTLRCSPISGHKSVSWYQQVLGQGPQFIFQYYEKEERGRGNFPDRFSARQFPNYSSELNVNALLLGDSALYLCASSRTGLGEKLFFGSGTQLSVL.

V and J are TRBV28 and TRBJ1-5; 10 bases align to TRBD1. Germline CDR1 reads MDHEN; CDR2 reads SYDVKM. This CDR3 has 16 residues. J was trimmed by 4 bases and V by 5 bases; bases with no gene match: 8. CDR3 in amino acids: CASSPIGQGGNQPQHF. In DNA, the CDR3 is TGTGCCAGCAGTCCTATCGGACAGGGGGGAAATCAGCCCCAGCATTTT.

In the case of this clone: The same CDR3 can be traced to other DNA sequences in this sample. This chain joins TRBV5-1 and TRBJ2-3, with a possible D match to TRBD1 (5 bases). Germline values: CDR1 SGHRS, CDR2 YFSETQ. This CDR3 is built from 15 residues. V lost 0 bases and J 1 base, leaving 9 bases between the germline ends. The CDR3 DNA reads TGCGCCAGCAGCTTGGAAAGGGGTGGCACAGATACGCAGTATTTT. Protein sequence: CASSLERGGTDTQYF.